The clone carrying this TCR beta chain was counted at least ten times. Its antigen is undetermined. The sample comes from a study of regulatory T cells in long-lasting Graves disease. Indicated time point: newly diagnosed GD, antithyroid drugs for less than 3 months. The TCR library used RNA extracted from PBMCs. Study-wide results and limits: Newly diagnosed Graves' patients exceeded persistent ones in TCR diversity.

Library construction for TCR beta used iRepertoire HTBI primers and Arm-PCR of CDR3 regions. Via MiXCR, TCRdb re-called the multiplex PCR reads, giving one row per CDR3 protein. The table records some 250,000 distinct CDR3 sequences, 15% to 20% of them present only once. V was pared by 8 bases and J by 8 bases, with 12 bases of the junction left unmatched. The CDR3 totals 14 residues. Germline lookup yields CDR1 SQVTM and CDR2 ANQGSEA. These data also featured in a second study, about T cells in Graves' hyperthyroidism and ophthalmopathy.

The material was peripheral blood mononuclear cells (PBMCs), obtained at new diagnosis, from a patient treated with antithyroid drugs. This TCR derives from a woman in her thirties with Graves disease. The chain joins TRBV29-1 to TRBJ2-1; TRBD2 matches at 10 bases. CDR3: CSPRGAGGAYEQFF. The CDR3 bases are TGCAGCCCACGGGGAGCGGGGGGGGCATATGAGCAGTTCTTC.